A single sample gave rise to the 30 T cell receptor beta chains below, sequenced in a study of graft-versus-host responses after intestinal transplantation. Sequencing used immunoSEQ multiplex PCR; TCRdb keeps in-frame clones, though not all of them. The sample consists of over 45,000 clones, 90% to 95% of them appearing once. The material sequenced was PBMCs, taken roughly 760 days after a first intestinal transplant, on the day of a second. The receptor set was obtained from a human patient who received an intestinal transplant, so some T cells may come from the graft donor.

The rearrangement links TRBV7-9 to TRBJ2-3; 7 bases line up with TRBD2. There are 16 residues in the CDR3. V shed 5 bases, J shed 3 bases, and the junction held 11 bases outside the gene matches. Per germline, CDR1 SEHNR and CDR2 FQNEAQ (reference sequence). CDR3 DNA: TGTGCCAGCAGCCCGAGGGGTAGCGGGCGGACAGATACGCAGTATTTT. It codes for CASSPRGSGRTDTQYF. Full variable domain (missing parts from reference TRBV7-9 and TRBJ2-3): DTGVSQNPRHKITKRGQNVTFRCDPISEHNRLYWYRQTLGQGPEFLTYFQNEAQLEKSRLLSDRFSAERPKGSFSTLEIQRTEQGDSAMYLCASSPRGSGRTDTQYFGPGTRLTVL.

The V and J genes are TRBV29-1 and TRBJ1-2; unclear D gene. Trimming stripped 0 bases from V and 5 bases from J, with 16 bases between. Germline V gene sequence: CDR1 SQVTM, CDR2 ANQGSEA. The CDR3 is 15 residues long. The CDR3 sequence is CSVEDRRQDSYGYTF. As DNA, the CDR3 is TGCAGCGTTGAAGATCGCCGGCAGGATTCATATGGCTACACCTTC.

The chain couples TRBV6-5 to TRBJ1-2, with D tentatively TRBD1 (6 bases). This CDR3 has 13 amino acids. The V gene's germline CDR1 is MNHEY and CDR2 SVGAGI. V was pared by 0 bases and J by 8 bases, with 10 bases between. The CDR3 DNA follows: TGTGCCAGCAGTTACTCGAGGACAGCCGGCTACACCTTC. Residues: CASSYSRTAGYTF.

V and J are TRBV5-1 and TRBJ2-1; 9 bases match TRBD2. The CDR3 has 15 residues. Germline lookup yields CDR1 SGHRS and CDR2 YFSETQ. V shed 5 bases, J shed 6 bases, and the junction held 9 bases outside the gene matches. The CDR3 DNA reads TGCGCCAGCAGGCCCCTAGCGGGACCTGCCAATGAGCAGTTCTTC. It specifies CASRPLAGPANEQFF. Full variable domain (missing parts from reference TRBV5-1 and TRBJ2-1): KAGVTQTPRYLIKTRGQQVTLSCSPISGHRSVSWYQQTPGQGLQFLFEYFSETQRNKGNFPGRFSGRQFSNSRSEMNVSTLELGDSALYLCASRPLAGPANEQFFGPGTRLTVL.

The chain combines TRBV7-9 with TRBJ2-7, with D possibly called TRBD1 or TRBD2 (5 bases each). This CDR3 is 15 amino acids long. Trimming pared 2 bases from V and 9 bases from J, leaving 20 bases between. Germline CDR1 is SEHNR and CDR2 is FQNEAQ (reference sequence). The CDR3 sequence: CASSLKRLGRSAQYF. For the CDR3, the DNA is TGTGCCAGCAGCTTAAAACGGTTGGGACGGTCGGCGCAGTACTTC.

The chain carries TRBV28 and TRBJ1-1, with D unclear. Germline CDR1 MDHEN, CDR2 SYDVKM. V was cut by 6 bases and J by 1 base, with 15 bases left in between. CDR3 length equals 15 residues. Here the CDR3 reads CASRDTDRWNTEAFF. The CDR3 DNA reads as TGTGCCAGCAGAGATACGGACCGATGGAACACTGAAGCTTTCTTT.

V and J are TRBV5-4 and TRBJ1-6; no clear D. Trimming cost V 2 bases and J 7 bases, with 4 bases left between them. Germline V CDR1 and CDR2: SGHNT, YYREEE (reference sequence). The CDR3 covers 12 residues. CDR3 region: CASSFGNSPLHF. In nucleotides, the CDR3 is TGTGCCAGCAGCTTTGGGAATTCACCCCTCCACTTT.

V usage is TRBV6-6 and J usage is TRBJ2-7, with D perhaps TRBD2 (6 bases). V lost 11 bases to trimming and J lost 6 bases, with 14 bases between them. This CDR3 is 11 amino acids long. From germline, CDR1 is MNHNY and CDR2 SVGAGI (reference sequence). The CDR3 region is CASGEWSEQYF. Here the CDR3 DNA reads TGTGCCTCGGGGGAATGGAGCGAGCAGTACTTC.

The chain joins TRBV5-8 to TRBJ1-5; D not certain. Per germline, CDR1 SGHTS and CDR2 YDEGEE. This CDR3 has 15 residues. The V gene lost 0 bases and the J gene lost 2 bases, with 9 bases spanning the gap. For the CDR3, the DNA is TGTGCCAGCAGCTTGGCCGTAGCCGGCAATCAGCCCCAGCATTTT. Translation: CASSLAVAGNQPQHF.

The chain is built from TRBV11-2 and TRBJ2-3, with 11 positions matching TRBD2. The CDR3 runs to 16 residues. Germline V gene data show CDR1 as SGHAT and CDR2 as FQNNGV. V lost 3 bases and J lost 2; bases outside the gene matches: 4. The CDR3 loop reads CASSLGTSGFTDTQYF. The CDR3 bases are TGTGCCAGCAGCTTGGGGACTAGCGGATTCACAGATACGCAGTATTTT.

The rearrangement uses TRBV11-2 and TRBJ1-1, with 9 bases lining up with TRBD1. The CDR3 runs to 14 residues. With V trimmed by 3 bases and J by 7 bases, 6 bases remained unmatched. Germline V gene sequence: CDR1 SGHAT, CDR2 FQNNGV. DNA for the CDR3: TGTGCCAGCAGCTTTGCGGGACAGGGTATTGAAGCTTTCTTT. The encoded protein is CASSFAGQGIEAFF.

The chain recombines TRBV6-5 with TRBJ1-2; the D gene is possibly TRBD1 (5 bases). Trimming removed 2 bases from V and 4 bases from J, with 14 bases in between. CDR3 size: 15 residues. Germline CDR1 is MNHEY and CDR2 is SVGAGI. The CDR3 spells CASSYVVTGPYGYTF. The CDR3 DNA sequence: TGTGCCAGCAGTTACGTAGTCACAGGTCCCTATGGCTACACCTTC.

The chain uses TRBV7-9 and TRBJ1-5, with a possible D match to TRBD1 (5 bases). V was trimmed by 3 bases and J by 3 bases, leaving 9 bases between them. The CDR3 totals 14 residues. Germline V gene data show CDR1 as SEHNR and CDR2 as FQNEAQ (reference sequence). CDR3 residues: CASSLGGNNQPQHF. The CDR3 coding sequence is TGTGCCAGCAGCTTGGGGGGAAACAATCAGCCCCAGCATTTT.

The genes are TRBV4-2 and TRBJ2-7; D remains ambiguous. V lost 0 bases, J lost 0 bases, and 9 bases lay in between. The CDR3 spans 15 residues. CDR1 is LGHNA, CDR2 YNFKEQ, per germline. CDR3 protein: CASSQDETASYEQYF. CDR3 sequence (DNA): TGTGCCAGCAGCCAAGATGAGACCGCCTCCTACGAGCAGTACTTC.

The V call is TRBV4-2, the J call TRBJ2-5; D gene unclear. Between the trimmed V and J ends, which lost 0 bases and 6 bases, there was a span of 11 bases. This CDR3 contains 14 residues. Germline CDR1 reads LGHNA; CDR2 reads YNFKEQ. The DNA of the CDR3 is TGTGCCAGCAGCCAAGAAGAATTCATTAAGACCCAGTACTTC. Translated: CASSQEEFIKTQYF.

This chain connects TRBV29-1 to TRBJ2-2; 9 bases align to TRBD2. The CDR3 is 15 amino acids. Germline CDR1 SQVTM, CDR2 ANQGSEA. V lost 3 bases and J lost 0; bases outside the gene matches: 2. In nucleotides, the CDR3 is TGCAGCGTTGAGGCTAGCGGGGCGAACACCGGGGAGCTGTTTTTT. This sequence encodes CSVEASGANTGELFF.

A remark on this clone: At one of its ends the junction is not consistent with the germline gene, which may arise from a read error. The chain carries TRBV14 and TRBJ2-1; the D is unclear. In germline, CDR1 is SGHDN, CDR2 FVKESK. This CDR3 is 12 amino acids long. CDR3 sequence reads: CASSQERNEQFF. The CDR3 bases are TGTGCCAGCAGTCAAGAGAGAAATGAGCAGTTCTTC.

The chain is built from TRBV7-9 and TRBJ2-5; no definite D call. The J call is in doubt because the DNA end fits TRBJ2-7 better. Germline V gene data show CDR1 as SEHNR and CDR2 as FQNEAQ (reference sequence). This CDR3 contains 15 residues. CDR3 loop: CASSLDPDPLYEQYF. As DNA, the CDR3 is TGTGCCAGCAGCTTAGACCCGGATCCTCTCTACGAGCAGTACTTC.

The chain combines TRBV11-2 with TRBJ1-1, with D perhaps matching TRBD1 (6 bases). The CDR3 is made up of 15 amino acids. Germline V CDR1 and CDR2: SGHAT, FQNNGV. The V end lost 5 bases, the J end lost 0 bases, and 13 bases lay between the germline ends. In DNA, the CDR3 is TGTGCCAGCAGCCCGAGGGGGGAGCTGAACACTGAAGCTTTCTTT. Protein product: CASSPRGELNTEAFF.

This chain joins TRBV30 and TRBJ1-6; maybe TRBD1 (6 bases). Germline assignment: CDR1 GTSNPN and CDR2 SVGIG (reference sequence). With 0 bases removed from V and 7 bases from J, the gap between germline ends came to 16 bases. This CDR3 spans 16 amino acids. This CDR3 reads CAWSVQGFSGNSPLHF. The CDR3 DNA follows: TGTGCCTGGAGTGTACAGGGTTTTTCGGGAAATTCACCCCTCCACTTT.

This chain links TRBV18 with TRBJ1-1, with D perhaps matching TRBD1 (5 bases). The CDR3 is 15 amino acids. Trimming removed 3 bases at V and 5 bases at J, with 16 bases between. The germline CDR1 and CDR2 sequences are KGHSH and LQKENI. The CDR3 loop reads CASSPPGGEGTEAFF. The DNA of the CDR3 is TGTGCCAGCTCACCCCCCGGGGGGGAGGGGACTGAAGCTTTCTTT.

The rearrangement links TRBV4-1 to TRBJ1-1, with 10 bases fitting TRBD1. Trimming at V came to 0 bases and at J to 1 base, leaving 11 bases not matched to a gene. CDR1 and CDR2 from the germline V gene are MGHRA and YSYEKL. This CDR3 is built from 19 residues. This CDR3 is CASSQDPDRGRSSNTEAFF. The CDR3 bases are TGCGCCAGCAGCCAAGATCCCGACAGGGGGCGATCCTCGAACACTGAAGCTTTCTTT.

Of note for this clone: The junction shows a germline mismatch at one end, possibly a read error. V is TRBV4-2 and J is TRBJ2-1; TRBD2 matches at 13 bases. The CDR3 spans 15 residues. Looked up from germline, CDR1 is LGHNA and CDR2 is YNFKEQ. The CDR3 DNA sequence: TGTGCCAGCAACCAACTAGCGGGAGGGGGAGATGAGCAGTTCTTC. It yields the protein CASNQLAGGGDEQFF.

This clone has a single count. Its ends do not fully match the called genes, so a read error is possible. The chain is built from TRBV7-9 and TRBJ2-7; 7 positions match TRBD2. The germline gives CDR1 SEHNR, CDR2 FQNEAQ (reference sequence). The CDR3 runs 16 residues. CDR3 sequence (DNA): TGTGCCAGCAGCTCGGCCCTAGCGGCCCTACGAGCTCCTTTGCACTTC. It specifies CASSSALAALRAPLHF.

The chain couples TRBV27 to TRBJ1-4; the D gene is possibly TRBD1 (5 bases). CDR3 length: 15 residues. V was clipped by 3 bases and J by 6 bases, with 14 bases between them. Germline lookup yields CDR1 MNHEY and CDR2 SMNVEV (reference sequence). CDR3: CASSFEGRRDEKLFF. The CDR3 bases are TGTGCCAGCAGTTTTGAGGGACGGCGAGATGAAAAACTGTTTTTT.

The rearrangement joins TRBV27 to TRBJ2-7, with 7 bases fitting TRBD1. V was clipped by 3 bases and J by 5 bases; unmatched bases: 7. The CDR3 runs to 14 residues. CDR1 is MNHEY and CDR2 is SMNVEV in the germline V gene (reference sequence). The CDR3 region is CASSLGNRGDEQYF. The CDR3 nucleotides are TGTGCCAGCAGTTTGGGAAACAGGGGCGACGAGCAGTACTTC.

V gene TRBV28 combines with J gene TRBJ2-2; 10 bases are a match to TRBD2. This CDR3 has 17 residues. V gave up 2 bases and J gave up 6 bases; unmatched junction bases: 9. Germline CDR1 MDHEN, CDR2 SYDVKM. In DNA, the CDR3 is TGTGCCAGCAGTTTAAGAGGTAGCGGGAGGAATGCCGGGGAGCTGTTTTTT. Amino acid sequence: CASSLRGSGRNAGELFF. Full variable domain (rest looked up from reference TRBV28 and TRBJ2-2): DVKVTQSSRYLVKRTGEKVFLECVQDMDHENMFWYRQDPGLGLRLIYFSYDVKMKEKGDIPEGYSVSREKKERFSLILESASTNQTSMYLCASSLRGSGRNAGELFFGEGSRLTVL.

As DNA, the CDR3 is TGTGCCAGTAGTATAGTTTGGGGGGCTGTCTACGAGCAGTACTTC. Translation: CASSIVWGAVYEQYF. The genes are TRBV19 and TRBJ2-7; D is tentatively TRBD1 or TRBD2 (6 bases each). The V gene's germline CDR1 is LNHDA and CDR2 SQIVND (reference sequence). This CDR3 contains 15 residues. Trimming shortened V by 1 base and J by 3 bases, and 13 bases separated the two germline ends.

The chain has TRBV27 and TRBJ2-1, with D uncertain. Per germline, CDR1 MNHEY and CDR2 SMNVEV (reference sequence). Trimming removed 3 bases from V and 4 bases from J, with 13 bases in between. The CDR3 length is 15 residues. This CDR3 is CASSFRAKAYNEQFF. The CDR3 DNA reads TGTGCCAGCAGTTTTCGGGCCAAAGCATACAATGAGCAGTTCTTC.

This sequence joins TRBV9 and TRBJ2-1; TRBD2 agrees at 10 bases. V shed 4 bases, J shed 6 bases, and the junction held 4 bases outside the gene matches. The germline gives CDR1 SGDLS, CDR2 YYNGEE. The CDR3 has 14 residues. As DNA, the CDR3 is TGTGCCAGCAGCCCACGGACTAGCGGCAATGAGCAGTTCTTC. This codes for CASSPRTSGNEQFF.